Below, 7 T cell receptor beta chains from the same sample are listed, as sequenced in a study of cytomegalovirus exposure and HLA in healthy donors (dated by TCRdb to 2015 to 2018). The library was obtained by the immunoSEQ multiplex PCR assay. TCRdb holds this immuneACCESS table with in-frame rearrangements only. Some clones are missing; in checked studies, unresolved V genes explain under half, and the rest has no known cause. The sample table contains 120,000 to 150,000 clones; only one count was recorded for 80% to 90% of them. In total, the top ten clones hold less than 5.5% of the sample. Sequencing used PBMCs. Every receptor here comes from a man younger than 35 in good health and CMV-seropositive.

The chain employs TRBV19 and TRBJ2-1, with 7 bases identical to TRBD2. There are 14 residues in the CDR3. Germline CDR1 and CDR2: LNHDA and SQIVND (reference sequence). J was trimmed by 10 bases and V by 3 bases; bases with no gene match: 9. For the CDR3, the DNA is TGTGCCAGTAGTATGCCGGGGAGGGGCGACGAGCAGTTCTTC. Translation gives CASSMPGRGDEQFF.

For the CDR3, the DNA is TGTGCCAGCAGACTAGCGGGAGGTGCCTACGAGCAGTACTTC. Protein product: CASRLAGGAYEQYF. The rearrangement joins TRBV11-2 to TRBJ2-7, with 12 bases aligning to TRBD2. J gave up 2 bases and V 6 bases, and 2 bases lay outside the gene matches. Germline V CDR1 and CDR2: SGHAT, FQNNGV. The CDR3 consists of 14 residues. Filled out from reference TRBV11-2 and TRBJ2-7, the complete variable domain reads EAGVAQSPRYKIIEKRQSVAFWCNPISGHATLYWYQQILGQGPKLLIQFQNNGVVDDSQLPKDRFSAERLKGVDSTLKIQPAKLEDSAVYLCASRLAGGAYEQYFGPGTRLTVT.

V gene TRBV11-2 combines with J gene TRBJ2-5; 12 bases agree with TRBD2. Per germline, CDR1 SGHAT and CDR2 FQNNGV. V was pared by 1 base and J by 5 bases, with 5 bases of the junction left unmatched. This CDR3 contains 16 residues. The CDR3 DNA reads TGTGCCAGCAGCTTAGGTCTAGCGGGGGGGAGGGAGACCCAGTACTTC. It encodes CASSLGLAGGRETQYF.

In the case of this clone: At one of its ends the junction is not consistent with the germline gene, which may arise from a read error. V usage is TRBV30 and J usage is TRBJ1-2, with TRBD1 identical over 7 bases. From germline, CDR1 is GTSNPN and CDR2 SVGIG (reference sequence). CDR3 length: 14 residues. CDR3: CAWSLNGQVYSYTF. CDR3 coding DNA: TGTGCCTGGAGTTTAAACGGACAGGTCTATAGCTACACCTTC. Using reference TRBV30 and TRBJ1-2 for the parts outside the CDR3, the full variable domain is SQTIHQWPATLVQPVGSPLSLECTVEGTSNPNLYWYRQAAGRGLQLLFYSVGIGQISSEVPQNLSASRPQDRQFILSSKKLLLSDSGFYLCAWSLNGQVYSYTFGSGTRLTVV.

The chain recombines TRBV29-1 with TRBJ2-1; 9 nucleotides line up with TRBD2. The CDR3 spans 11 residues. Germline V CDR1 and CDR2: SQVTM, ANQGSEA. V dropped 8 bases and J dropped 9; count of bases not matched to a gene: 5. In nucleotides, the CDR3 is TGCAGCTTTGGACTAGCGCGTGAGCAGTTCTTC. Amino acids: CSFGLAREQFF.

Here the CDR3 reads CASSQDPIGGYTF. The CDR3, as DNA: TGCGCCAGCAGCCAAGATCCTATCGGTGGCTACACCTTC. This chain joins TRBV4-1 and TRBJ1-2; D unclear. The CDR3 consists of 13 residues. Germline CDR1 reads MGHRA; CDR2 reads YSYEKL. Trimming pared 0 bases from V and 7 bases from J, leaving 9 bases between.

The chain combines TRBV4-1 with TRBJ1-1; 9 bases are a match to TRBD1. V trimming: 6 bases; J trimming: 3 bases; junction bases outside the gene matches: 2. The germline gives CDR1 MGHRA, CDR2 YSYEKL. This CDR3 is built from 13 residues. The CDR3 bases are TGCGCCAGCAGGCGGACAGGGGACACTGAAGCTTTCTTT. Amino acids: CASRRTGDTEAFF.